This TCR beta chain comes out of a study of blood T cell repertoires in COVID-19 (TCRdb year 2020). About the full investigation: Samples covering the acute and convalescent phases of COVID-19 were provided by collaborators in the United States, Italy and Spain. The repertoires were released in a freely available public database intended as a resource for research on the immune response to SARS-CoV-2. Sample metadata almost always included a de-identified subject ID, COVID-19 status, age in years and sex. Where HLA class I and class II types were available, the types were taken from metadata supplied by the sample provider, not from assay-based typing. Deeply sampled blood TCRbeta repertoires from subjects exposed to, actively infected with, or recovered from COVID-19 were included in the dataset. Samples were obtained from the ongoing ImmuneRACE study (first 160 participants) and from 1,254 subjects provided by 6 global collaborators. The prospective study material was composed of cDNA or gDNA derived from T cells, B-cell-depleted T cells, or PBMCs. Results the study describes overall, beyond this receptor: Clinical and demographic metadata were provided uncurated, with the amount varying by source and participant.

TCRbeta CDR3 regions were amplified from genomic DNA using the immunoSEQ Assay, a bias-controlled multiplex PCR. The paper's processing steps were these. Nucleated cell counts per sample were estimated from amplification of reference gene primers within the assay. Sequence reads were collapsed and filtered to measure the absolute abundance of every unique TCRbeta CDR3 rearrangement. For each sample, productive Simpson clonality was calculated as the square root of Simpson's diversity index over productive rearrangements. TCRdb carries this immuneACCESS record with in-frame sequences only. Its versions omit some clonotypes, under half of them owing to an unresolved V gene in the studies checked, with the rest unexplained. V and J calls and clone size are copied from that table; D and trimming were computed from the DNA. The sample has about 250,000 clones on record, around 85% of them singletons. Of the sample, approximately 9.1% falls within the top ten clones.

Whole blood was collected in K2EDTA tubes by collaborating institutions according to the institutions' own protocols. For TCRbeta analysis, collaborator samples were shipped as frozen whole blood, as isolated PBMCs, or as DNA extracted from either sample type. As to this clone: Its specific antigen is unknown. The input lacks base qualities; no much larger clone sits a single base away.

The clonotype originates from an older man with acute or convalescent COVID-19. Sample: peripheral blood.

DNA sequence: TGTGCAAGTCGCTTAGGCCCCGAGGGAGGCTATGGCTACACCTTC. Its protein product is CASRLGPEGGYGYTF. The V gene is TRBV12-2 and the J gene is TRBJ1-2. TRBV12-2 constitutes a pseudogene. The cysteine opens and the phenylalanine closes a CDR3 of 15 amino acids. The read is trimmed to its CDR3 DNA, 45 bases read in frame from base 1.